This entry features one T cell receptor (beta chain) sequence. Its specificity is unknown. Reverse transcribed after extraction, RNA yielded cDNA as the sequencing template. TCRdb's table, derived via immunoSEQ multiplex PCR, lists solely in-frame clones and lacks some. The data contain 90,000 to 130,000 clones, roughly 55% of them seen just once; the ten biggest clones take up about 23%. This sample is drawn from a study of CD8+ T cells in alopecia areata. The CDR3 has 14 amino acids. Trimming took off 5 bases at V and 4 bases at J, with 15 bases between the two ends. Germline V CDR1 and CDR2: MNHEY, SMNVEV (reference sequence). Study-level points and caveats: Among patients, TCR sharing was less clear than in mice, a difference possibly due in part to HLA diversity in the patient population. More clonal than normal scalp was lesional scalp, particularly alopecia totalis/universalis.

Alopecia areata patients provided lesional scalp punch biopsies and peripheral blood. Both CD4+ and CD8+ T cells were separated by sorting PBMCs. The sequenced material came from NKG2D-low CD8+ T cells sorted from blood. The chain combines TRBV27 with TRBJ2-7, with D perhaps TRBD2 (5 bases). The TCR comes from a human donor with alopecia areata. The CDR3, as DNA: TGTGCCAGCAGTCTCAGACTAACCCCATACGAGCAGTACTTC. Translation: CASSLRLTPYEQYF.